This T cell receptor beta chain was recovered during a study of T cells after yellow fever vaccination. This clonotype was detected only a few times. Germline-derived CDR1 and CDR2 are KGHDR and SFDVKD. V lost 3 bases and J lost 2, with 17 bases in between. The CDR3 is 17 amino acids. TCRdb ran MiXCR on the 5' RACE reads and lists one entry per CDR3 protein. The sample consists of 500,000 to 650,000 distinct CDR3 sequences, about 13% of them appearing once. The receptor's source is a young man who received the YFV17D yellow fever vaccine. The starting material was PBMCs, obtained on the day of the yellow fever booster vaccination. The gene calls are TRBV24-1 and TRBJ2-3; D possibly corresponds to TRBD1 (6 bases). Here the CDR3 reads CATSDSPATGTTDTQYF. The CDR3, as DNA: TGTGCCACCAGTGATAGTCCCGCGACAGGAACCACAGATACGCAGTATTTT.